This TCR beta chain was retrieved from a study of T cell changes during pregnancy in multiple sclerosis. CDR3 size: 15 residues. With 6 bases clipped from V and 2 bases from J, the junction kept 5 bases outside the gene matches. Looked up from germline, CDR1 is MDHEN and CDR2 is SYDVKM. Measured with immunoSEQ multiplex PCR; TCRdb has only the in-frame clones, and not every one. The sample lists 50,000 to 65,000 clones, approximately 93% occurring once. The chain combines TRBV28 with TRBJ2-7; 12 nucleotides match TRBD2. Sequences were derived from CD8+ T cells from peripheral blood mononuclear cells, sampled in the second trimester of pregnancy. The source of this sequence is a female donor with multiple sclerosis, enrolled in a pregnancy study. The CDR3 DNA reads TGTGCCAGCAGAACAGGACTAGCGGGACCCTACGAGCAGTACTTC. This codes for CASRTGLAGPYEQYF.